This T cell receptor beta chain emerged from a study of T-cell reconstitution after alpha-beta-depleted transplantation in children. Germline values: CDR1 SGHTA, CDR2 FQGNSA. This CDR3 region has 15 residues. Germline trimming cut 3 bases from V and 1 base from J; bases unmatched to any gene: 5. Unique molecular identifiers tagged the TCRbeta library. TCRdb recomputed calls from the PCR reads with MiXCR, one row per CDR3 protein. The table lists 300,000 to 400,000 distinct CDR3 sequences, around 15% of them singletons. Ten or more counts support this clonotype. This chain connects TRBV7-2 to TRBJ1-1; TRBD1 matches 7 bases. The sequencing used PBMCs, mostly from graft donor cells, collected 360 days after TCRalphabeta/CD19-depleted stem cell transplant. The clonotype originates from a male patient aged 2 to 9 who had a stem cell transplant for acute lymphoblastic leukemia, so the T cells may come from the graft donor. DNA of the CDR3: TGTGCCAGCAGCTTGACAGGGAGTTGGAACACTGAAGCTTTCTTT. Translation gives CASSLTGSWNTEAFF.